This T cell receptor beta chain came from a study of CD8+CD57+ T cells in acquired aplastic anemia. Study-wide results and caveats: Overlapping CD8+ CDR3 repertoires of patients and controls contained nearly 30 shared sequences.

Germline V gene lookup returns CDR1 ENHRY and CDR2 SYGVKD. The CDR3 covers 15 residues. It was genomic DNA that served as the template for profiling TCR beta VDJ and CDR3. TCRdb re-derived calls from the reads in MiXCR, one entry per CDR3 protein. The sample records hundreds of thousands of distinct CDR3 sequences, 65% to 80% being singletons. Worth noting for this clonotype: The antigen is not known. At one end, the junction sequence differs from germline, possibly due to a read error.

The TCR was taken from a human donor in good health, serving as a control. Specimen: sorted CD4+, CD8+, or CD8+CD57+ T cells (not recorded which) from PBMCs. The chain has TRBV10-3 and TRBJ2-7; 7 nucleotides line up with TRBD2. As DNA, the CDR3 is TGTGCCAGCAGACGGGCGGGAGCCCCAGTCGACGAGGAGTACTTC. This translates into CASRRAGAPVDEEYF.